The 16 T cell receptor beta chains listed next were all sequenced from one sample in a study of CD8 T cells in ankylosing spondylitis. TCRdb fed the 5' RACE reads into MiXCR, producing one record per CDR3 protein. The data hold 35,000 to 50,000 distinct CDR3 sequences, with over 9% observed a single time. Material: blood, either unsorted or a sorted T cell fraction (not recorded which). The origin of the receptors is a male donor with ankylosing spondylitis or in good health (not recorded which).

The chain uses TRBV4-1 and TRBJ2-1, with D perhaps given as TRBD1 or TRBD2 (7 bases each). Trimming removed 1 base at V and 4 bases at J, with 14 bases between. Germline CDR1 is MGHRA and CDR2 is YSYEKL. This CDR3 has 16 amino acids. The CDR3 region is CASSQAGRGGYNEQFF. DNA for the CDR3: TGCGCCAGCAGCCAAGCGGGCAGGGGGGGTTACAATGAGCAGTTCTTC.

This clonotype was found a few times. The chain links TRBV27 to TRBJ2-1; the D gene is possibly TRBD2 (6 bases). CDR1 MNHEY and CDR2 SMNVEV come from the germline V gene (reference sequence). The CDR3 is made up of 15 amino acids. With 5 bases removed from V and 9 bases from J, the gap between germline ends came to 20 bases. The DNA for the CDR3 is TGTGCCAGCAGTCACGTTCGGGAGAAGGGTGGTGAGCAGTTCTTC. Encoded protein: CASSHVREKGGEQFF.

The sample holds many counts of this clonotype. CDR3 in amino acids: CSADHRGLDEAFF. For the CDR3, the DNA is TGCAGTGCCGACCACAGGGGACTGGATGAAGCTTTCTTT. The chain carries TRBV20-1 and TRBJ1-1; 7 bases are shared with TRBD1. The CDR3 runs 13 residues. V lost 6 bases, J lost 7 bases, and 11 bases stayed unmatched. From germline, CDR1 is DFQATT and CDR2 SNEGSKA (reference sequence).

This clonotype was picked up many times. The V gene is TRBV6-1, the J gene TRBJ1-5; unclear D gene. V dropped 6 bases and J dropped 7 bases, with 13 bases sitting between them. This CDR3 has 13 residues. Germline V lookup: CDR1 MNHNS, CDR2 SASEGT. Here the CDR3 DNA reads TGTGCCAGCAGCTCCGAAGGTTGGCAGCCCCAGCATTTT. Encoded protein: CASSSEGWQPQHF.

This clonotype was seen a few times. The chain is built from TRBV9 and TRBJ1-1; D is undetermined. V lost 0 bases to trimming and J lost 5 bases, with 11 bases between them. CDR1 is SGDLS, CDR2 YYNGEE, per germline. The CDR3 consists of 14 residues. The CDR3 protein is CASSVVQDRTEAFF. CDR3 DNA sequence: TGTGCCAGCAGCGTAGTCCAGGATCGGACTGAAGCTTTCTTT.

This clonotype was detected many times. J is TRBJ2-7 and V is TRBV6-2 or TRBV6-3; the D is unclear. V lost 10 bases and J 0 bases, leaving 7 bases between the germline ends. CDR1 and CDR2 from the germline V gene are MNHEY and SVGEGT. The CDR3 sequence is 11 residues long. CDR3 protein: CATAVSYEQYF. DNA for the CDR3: TGTGCCACCGCAGTCTCCTACGAGCAGTACTTC.

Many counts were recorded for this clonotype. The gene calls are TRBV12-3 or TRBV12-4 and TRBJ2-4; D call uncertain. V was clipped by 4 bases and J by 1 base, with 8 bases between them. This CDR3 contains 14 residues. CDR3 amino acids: CASSSIGAKNIQYF. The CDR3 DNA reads TGTGCCAGCAGTTCCATAGGGGCCAAAAACATTCAGTACTTC.

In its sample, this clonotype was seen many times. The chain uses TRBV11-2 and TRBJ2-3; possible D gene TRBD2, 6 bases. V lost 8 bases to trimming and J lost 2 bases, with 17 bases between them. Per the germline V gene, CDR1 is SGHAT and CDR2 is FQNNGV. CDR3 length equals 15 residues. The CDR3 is CASSDYPINTDTQYF. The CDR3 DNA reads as TGTGCCAGCTCGGACTACCCTATAAACACAGATACGCAGTATTTT.

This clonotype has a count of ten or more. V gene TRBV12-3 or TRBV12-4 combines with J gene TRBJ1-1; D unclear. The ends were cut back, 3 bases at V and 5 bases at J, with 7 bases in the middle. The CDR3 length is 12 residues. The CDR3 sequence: CASSFVGTEAFF. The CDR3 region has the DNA TGTGCCAGCAGTTTCGTGGGGACTGAAGCTTTCTTT.

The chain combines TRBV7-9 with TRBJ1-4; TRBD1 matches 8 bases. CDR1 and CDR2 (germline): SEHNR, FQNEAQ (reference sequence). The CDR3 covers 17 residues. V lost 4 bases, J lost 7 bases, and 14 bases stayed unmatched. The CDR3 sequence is CASSSGQAGFRAEKLFF. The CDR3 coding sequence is TGTGCCAGCAGCTCGGGACAGGCCGGTTTTCGTGCTGAAAAACTGTTTTTT.

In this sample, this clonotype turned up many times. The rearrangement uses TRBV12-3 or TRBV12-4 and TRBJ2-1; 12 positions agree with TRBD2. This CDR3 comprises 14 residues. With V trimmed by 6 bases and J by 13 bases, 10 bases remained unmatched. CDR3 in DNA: TGTGCCAGCAGGGGGACTAGCGGGTCACGTCCCCAGTTCTTC. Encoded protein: CASRGTSGSRPQFF.

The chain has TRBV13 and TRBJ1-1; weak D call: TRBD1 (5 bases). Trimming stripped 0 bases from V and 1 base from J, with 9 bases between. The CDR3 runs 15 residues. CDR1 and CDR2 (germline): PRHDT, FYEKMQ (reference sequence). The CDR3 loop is CASSLGGVRNTEAFF. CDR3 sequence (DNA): TGTGCCAGCAGCTTAGGAGGGGTTCGGAACACTGAAGCTTTCTTT.

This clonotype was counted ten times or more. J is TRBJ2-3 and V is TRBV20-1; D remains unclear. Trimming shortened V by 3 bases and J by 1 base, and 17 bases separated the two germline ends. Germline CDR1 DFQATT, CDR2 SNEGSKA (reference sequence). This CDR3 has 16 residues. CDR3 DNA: TGCAGTGCTAGCATTGTGTCCAACGCGGGCACAGATACGCAGTATTTT. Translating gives CSASIVSNAGTDTQYF.

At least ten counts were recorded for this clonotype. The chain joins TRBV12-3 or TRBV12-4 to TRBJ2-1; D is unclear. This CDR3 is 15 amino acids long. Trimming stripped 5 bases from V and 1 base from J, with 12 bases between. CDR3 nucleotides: TGTGCCAGCAGTCCAAATAGGGAATCCTACAATGAGCAGTTCTTC. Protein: CASSPNRESYNEQFF.

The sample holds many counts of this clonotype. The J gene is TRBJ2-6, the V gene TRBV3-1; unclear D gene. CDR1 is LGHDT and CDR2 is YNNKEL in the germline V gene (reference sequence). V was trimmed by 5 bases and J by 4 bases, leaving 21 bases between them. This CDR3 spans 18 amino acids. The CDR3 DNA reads TGTGCCAGCAGCGCCCAGCCTGGTTACCTTTCCGGGGCCAACGTCCTGACTTTC. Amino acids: CASSAQPGYLSGANVLTF.

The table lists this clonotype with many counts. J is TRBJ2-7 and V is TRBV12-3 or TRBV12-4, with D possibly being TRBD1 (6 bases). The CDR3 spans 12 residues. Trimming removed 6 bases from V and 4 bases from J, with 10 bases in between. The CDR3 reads CASSVQGYEQYF. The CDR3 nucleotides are TGTGCCAGCAGCGTACAGGGATACGAGCAGTACTTC.